The TCR beta chain under discussion was sequenced for a study of glioma-infiltrating T cells. The wider study: Glioma patients had dexamethasone for six or fewer days before surgery. General observations from the study: Patients with low tissue-blood divergence carried a signature set of shared blood CDR3 motifs.

For this clonotype: The antigen remains undetermined. A much larger clonotype is one base distant, so this may be a read error.

TCR alpha and beta CDR3 regions were amplified from RNA using iRepertoire nested multiplex PCR. One-step reverse transcription and amplification started from approximately 100-400 ng of tissue mRNA or PBMC total RNA. TCRdb analysed the multiplex PCR reads with MiXCR anew, one entry per CDR3 protein. The data show a few hundred thousand distinct CDR3 sequences, with about 40% seen just once and approximately 12% held by the top ten. The V gene end was trimmed by 6 bases and the J gene end by 8 bases; junction bases not matched to a gene: 9. Germline CDR1 and CDR2: MNHGY and SAAAGT. The CDR3 has 13 residues.

The chain is built from TRBV6-8 and TRBJ1-2; 7 bases map to TRBD1. Source material: glioma tissue, nonneoplastic brain tissue, or PBMCs (not recorded which). This sequence was found in a human donor with low-grade glioma or glioblastoma, undergoing nonglioma brain surgery, or in good health (not recorded which). The DNA of the CDR3 is TGTGCCAGCAGGACCCTGACAGGGAGAGGCTACACCTTC. Encoded protein: CASRTLTGRGYTF.